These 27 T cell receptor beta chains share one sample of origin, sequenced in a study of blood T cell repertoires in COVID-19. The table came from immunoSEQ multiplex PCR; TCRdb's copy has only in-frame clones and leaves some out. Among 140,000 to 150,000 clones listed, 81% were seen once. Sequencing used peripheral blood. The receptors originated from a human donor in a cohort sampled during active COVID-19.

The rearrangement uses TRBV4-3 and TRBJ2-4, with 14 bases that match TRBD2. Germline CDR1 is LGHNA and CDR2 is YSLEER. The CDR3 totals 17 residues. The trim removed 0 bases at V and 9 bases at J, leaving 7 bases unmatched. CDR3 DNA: TGCGCCAGCAGCCAAGAACCGACTAGCGGGAGGGAGAGCATTCAGTACTTC. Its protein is CASSQEPTSGRESIQYF.

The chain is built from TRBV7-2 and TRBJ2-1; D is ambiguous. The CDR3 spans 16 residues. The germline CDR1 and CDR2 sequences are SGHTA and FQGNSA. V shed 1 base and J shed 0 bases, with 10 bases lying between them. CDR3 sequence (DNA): TGTGCCAGCAGCTTAGTGGGCGATATCTCCTACAATGAGCAGTTCTTC. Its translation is CASSLVGDISYNEQFF.

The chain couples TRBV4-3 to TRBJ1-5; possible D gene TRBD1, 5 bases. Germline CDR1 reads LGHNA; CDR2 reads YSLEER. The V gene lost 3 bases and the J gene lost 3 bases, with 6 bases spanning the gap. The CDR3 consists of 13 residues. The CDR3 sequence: CASSQDNNQPQHF. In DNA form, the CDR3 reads TGCGCCAGCAGCCAGGACAACAATCAGCCCCAGCATTTT.

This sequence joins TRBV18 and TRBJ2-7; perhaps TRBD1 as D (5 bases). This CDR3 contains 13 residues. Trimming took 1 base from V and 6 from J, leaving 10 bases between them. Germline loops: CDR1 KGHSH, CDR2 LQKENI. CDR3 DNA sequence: TGTGCCAGCTCACCACGGACACCCCCCGAGCAGTACTTC. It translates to CASSPRTPPEQYF.

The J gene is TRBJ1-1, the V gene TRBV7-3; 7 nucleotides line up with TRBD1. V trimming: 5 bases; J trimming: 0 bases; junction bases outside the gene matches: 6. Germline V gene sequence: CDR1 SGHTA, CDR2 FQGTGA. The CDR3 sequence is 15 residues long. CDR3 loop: CASSAEGGMNTEAFF. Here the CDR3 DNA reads TGTGCCAGCAGCGCCGAAGGGGGCATGAACACTGAAGCTTTCTTT.

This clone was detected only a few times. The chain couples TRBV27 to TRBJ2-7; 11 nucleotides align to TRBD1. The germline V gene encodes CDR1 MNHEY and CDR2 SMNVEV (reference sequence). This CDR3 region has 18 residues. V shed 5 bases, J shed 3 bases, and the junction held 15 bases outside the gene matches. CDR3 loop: CASSLRAPGTGGRYEQYF. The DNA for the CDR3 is TGTGCCAGCAGTCTAAGGGCCCCCGGGACAGGGGGACGCTACGAGCAGTACTTC.

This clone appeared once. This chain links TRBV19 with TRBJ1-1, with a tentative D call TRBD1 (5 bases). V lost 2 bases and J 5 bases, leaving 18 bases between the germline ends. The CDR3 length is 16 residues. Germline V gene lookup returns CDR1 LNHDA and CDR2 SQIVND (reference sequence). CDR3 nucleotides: TGTGCCAGTAGTATAACTTGGCAGGGAAGGCGGACTGAAGCTTTCTTT. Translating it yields CASSITWQGRRTEAFF.

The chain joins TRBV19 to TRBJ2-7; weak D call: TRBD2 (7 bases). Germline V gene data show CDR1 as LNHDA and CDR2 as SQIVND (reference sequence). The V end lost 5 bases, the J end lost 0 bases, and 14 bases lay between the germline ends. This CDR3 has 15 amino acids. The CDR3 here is CASSRGGARSYEQYF. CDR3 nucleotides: TGTGCCAGTAGTCGAGGGGGGGCGCGCTCCTACGAGCAGTACTTC.

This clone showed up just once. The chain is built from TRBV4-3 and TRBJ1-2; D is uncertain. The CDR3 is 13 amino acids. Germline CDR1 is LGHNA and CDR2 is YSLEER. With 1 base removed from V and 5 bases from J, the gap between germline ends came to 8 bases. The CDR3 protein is CASSQGAAYGYTF. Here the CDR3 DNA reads TGCGCCAGCAGCCAAGGAGCTGCTTATGGCTACACCTTC.

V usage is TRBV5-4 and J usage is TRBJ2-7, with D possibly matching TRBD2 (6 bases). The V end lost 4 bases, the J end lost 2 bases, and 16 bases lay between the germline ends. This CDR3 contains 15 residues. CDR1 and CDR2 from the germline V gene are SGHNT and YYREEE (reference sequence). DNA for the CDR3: TGTGCCAGCAGCCTGGGAGGTTACGGTACCTACGAGCAGTACTTC. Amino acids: CASSLGGYGTYEQYF.

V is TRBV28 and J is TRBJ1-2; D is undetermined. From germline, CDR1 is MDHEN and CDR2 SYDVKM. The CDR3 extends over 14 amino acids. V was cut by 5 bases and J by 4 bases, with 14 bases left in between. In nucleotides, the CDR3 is TGTGCCAGCAGTCGAAGCGCGGGCCTCTATGGCTACACCTTC. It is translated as CASSRSAGLYGYTF.

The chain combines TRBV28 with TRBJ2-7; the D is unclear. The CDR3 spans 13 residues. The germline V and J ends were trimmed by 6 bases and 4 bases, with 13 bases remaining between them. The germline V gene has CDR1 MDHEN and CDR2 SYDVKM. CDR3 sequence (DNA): TGTGCCAGCAGCGAACCCGACGGGTACGAGCAGTACTTC. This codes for CASSEPDGYEQYF.

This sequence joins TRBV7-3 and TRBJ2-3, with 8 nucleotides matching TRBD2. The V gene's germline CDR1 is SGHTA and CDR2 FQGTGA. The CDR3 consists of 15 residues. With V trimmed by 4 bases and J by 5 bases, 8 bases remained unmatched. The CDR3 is CASSSRTSPRDTQYF. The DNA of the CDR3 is TGTGCCAGCAGCTCCAGGACTAGCCCTCGAGATACGCAGTATTTT. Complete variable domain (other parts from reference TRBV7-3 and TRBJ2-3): GAGVSQTPSNKVTEKGKYVELRCDPISGHTALYWYRQSLGQGPEFLIYFQGTGAADDSGLPNDRFFAVRPEGSVSTLKIQRTERGDSAVYLCASSSRTSPRDTQYFGPGTRLTVL.

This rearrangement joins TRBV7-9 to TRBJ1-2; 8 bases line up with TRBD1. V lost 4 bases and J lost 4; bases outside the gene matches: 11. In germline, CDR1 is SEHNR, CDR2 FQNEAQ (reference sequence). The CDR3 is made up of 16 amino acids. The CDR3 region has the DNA TGTGCCAGCAGCTCGACCAGGGGGCAAGCCGGCTATGGCTACACCTTC. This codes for CASSSTRGQAGYGYTF.

The CDR3 sequence: CASSETGGEGGYTF. In DNA, the CDR3 is TGTGCCAGCAGTGAGACAGGGGGCGAAGGTGGCTACACCTTC. The gene calls are TRBV28 and TRBJ1-2; 10 nucleotides align to TRBD1. The J segment lost 7 bases and the V segment lost 5 bases, leaving 7 bases of the junction unmatched. The CDR3 is 14 amino acids. CDR1 is MDHEN, CDR2 SYDVKM, per germline.

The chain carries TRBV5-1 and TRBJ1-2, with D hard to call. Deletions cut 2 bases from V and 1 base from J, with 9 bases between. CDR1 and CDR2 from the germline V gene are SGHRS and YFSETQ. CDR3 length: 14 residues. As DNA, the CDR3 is TGCGCCAGCAGCTTCGAGGGAGTTAACTATGGCTACACCTTC. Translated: CASSFEGVNYGYTF.

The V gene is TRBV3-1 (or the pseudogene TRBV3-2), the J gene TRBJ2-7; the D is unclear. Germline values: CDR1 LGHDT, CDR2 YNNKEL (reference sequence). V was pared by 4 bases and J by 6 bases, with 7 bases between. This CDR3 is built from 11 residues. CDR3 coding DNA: TGTGCCAGCAGCCGTGGGCGCGAGCAGTACTTC. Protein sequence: CASSRGREQYF.

The CDR3 region has the DNA TGTGCCAGCAGCGTAGCAGGGCTGGGTGGCTACACCTTC. Residues: CASSVAGLGGYTF. The genes are TRBV9 and TRBJ1-2; a weak D match, TRBD1 (5 bases). V lost 0 bases, J lost 7 bases, and 10 bases lay in between. Per germline, CDR1 SGDLS and CDR2 YYNGEE. The CDR3 consists of 13 residues.

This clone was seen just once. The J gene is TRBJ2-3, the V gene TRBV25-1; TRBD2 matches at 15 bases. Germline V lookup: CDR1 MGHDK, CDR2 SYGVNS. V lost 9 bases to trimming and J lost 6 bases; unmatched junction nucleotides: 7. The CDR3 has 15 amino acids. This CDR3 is CASRTSGRDWDTQYF. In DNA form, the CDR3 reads TGTGCCAGTCGGACTAGCGGGAGGGATTGGGATACGCAGTATTTT.

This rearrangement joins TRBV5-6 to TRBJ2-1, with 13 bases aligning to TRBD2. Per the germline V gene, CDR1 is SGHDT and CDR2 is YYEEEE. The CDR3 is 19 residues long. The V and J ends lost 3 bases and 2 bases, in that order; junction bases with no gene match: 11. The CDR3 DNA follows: TGTGCCAGCAGCTCAACCGGACTAGCGGGAGTGGGCACCTACAATGAGCAGTTCTTC. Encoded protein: CASSSTGLAGVGTYNEQFF.

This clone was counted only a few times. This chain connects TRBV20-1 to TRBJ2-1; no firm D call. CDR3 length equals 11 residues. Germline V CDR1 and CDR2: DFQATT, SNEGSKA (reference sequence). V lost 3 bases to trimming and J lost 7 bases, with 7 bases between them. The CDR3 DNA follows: TGCAGTGCTAGTGCCCGGAATGAGCAGTTCTTC. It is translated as CSASARNEQFF.

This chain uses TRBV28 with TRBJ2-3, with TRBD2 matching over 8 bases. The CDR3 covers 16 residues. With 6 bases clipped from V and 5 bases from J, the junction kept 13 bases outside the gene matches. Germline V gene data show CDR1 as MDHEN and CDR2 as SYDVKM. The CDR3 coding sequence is TGTGCCAGCAGCCCGGGCGGGGGCGGGAGGTTAGATACGCAGTATTTT. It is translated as CASSPGGGGRLDTQYF.

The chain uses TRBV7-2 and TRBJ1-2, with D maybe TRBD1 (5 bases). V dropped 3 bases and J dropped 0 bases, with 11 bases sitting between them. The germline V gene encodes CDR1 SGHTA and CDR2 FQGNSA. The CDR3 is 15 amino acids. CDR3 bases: TGTGCCAGCAGCTTGCAGGGCTTATCTAACTATGGCTACACCTTC. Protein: CASSLQGLSNYGYTF.

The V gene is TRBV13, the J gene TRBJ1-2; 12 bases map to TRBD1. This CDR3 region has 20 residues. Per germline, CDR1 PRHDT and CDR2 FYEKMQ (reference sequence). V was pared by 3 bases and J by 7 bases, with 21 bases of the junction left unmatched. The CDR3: CASSLESVGTGGAELFGYTF. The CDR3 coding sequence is TGTGCCAGCAGCTTGGAAAGCGTCGGGACAGGGGGCGCCGAACTGTTTGGCTACACCTTC. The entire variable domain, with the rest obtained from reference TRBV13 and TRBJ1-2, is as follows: AAGVIQSPRHLIKEKRETATLKCYPIPRHDTVYWYQQGPGQDPQFLISFYEKMQSDKGSIPDRFSAQQFSDYHSELNMSSLELGDSALYFCASSLESVGTGGAELFGYTFGSGTRLTVV.

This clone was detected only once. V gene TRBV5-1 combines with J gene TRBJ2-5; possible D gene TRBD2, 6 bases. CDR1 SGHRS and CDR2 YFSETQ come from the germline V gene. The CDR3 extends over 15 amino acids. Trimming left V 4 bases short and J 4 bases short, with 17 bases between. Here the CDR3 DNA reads TGCGCCAGCAGCGACACTAGCACCGAACCAGAGACCCAGTACTTC. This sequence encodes CASSDTSTEPETQYF.

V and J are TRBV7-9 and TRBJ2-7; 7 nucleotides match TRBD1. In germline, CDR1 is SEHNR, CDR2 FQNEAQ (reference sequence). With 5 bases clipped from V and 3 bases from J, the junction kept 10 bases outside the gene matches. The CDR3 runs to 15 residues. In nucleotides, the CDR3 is TGTGCCAGCAGCGCGGTGGAGACAGGGTTCTACGAGCAGTACTTC. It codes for CASSAVETGFYEQYF.

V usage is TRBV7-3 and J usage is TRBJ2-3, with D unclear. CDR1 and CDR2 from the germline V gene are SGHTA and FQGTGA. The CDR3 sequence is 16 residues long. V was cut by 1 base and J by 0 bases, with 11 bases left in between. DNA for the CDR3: TGTGCCAGCAGCTTAAGGGCATCCGCTAGCACAGATACGCAGTATTTT. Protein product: CASSLRASASTDTQYF.